The present T cell receptor beta chain was sequenced within a study of OX40 agonist ivuxolimab in advanced cancers. Libraries were prepared by immunoSEQ multiplex PCR; TCRdb keeps only in-frame clonotypes and omits some of them. The sample lists about 46,000 clones, over 75% seen once, with approximately 12% in the top ten. From germline, CDR1 is SGHAT and CDR2 FQNNGV. There are 14 residues in the CDR3. V was clipped by 5 bases and J by 10 bases, with 19 bases between them. This clonotype was obtained from an adult with an advanced solid tumor such as melanoma, head and neck, liver or kidney cancer. This rearrangement joins TRBV11-2 to TRBJ2-3; TRBD2 might be the D (6 bases). Sequencing used CD4+ or CD8+ T cells sorted from blood, obtained in a trial of the OX40 agonist ivuxolimab. The CDR3 nucleotides are TGTGCCAGCAGCCCCCCGGAGGGGTCCCTGGCGCAGTATTTT. It translates to CASSPPEGSLAQYF. The full variable domain, completed using reference TRBV11-2 and TRBJ2-3, is EAGVAQSPRYKIIEKRQSVAFWCNPISGHATLYWYQQILGQGPKLLIQFQNNGVVDDSQLPKDRFSAERLKGVDSTLKIQPAKLEDSAVYLCASSPPEGSLAQYFGPGTRLTVL.